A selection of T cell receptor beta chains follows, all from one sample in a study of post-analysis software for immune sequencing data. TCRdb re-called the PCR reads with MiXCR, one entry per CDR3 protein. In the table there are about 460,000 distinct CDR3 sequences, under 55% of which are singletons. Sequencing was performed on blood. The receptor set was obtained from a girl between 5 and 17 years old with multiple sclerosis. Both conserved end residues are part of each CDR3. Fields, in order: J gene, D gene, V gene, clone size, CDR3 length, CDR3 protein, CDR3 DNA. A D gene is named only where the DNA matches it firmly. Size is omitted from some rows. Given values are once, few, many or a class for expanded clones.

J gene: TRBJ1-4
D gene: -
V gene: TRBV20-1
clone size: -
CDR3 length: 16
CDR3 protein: CSARARATRAVEKLFF
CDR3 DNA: TGCAGTGCTAGAGCCCGGGCGACCAGGGCCGTTGAAAAACTGTTTTTT

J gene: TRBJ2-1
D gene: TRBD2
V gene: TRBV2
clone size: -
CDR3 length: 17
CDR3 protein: CASSDRLAGGSYNEQFF
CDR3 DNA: TGTGCCAGCAGTGACCGATTAGCGGGAGGGAGCTACAATGAGCAGTTCTTC

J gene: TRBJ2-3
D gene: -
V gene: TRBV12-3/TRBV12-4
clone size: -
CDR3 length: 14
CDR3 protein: CASSTGTFTDTQYF
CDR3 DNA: TGTGCCAGCAGCACCGGGACTTTCACAGATACGCAGTATTTT

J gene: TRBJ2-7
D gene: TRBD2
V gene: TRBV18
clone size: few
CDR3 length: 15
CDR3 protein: CASSASGKGSYEQYF
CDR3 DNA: TGTGCCAGCTCAGCAAGCGGGAAGGGGTCTTACGAGCAGTACTTC

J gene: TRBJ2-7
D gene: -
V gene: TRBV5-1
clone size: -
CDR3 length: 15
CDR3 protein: CASSLLAEPGGEQYF
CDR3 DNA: TGCGCCAGCAGCCTCCTGGCGGAACCGGGTGGAGAGCAGTACTTC

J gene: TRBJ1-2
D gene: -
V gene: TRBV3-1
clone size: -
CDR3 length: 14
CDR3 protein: CASSQDFGAGGYTF
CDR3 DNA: TGTGCCAGCAGCCAAGATTTCGGTGCGGGTGGCTACACCTTC

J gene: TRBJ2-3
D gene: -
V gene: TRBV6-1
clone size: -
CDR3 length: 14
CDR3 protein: CASKGGGFTDTQYF
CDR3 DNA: TGTGCCAGCAAGGGGGGAGGGTTCACAGATACGCAGTATTTT

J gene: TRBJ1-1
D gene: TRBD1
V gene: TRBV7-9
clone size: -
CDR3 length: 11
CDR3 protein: CASSLHRGAFF
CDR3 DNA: TGTGCCAGCAGCTTACACAGGGGAGCTTTCTTT

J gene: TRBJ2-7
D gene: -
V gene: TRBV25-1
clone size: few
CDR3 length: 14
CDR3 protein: CASSEYDSGNEQYF
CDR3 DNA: TGTGCCAGCAGTGAATACGACAGTGGGAACGAGCAGTACTTC

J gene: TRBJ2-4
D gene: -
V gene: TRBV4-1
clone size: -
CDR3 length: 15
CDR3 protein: CASSQHTEAKDIQYF
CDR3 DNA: TGCGCCAGCAGCCAGCATACTGAAGCCAAAGACATTCAGTACTTC

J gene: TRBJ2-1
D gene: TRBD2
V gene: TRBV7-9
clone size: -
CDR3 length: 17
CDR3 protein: CASSPPTSGSLRNEQFF
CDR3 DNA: TGTGCCAGCAGCCCACCGACTAGCGGGAGTCTTCGCAATGAGCAGTTCTTC

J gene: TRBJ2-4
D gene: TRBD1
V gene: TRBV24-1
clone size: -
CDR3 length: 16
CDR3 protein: CATSDFGGQGTDIQYF
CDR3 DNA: TGTGCCACCAGTGATTTCGGGGGACAGGGAACGGACATTCAGTACTTC

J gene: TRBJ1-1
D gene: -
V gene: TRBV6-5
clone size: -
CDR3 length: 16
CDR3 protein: CASSYSYQGVRTEAFF
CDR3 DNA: TGTGCCAGCAGTTATTCCTACCAGGGAGTAAGAACTGAAGCTTTCTTT

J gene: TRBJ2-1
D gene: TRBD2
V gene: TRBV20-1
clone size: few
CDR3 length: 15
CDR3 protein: CSASPRLAPNNEQFF
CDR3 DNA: TGCAGTGCTAGTCCCCGACTAGCGCCTAACAATGAGCAGTTCTTC

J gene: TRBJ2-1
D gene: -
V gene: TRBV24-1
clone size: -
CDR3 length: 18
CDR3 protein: CATSDGSRGRTFDNEQFF
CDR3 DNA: TGTGCCACCAGTGATGGATCCCGAGGGAGGACATTTGACAATGAGCAGTTCTTC

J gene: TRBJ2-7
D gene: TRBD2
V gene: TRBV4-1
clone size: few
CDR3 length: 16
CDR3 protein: CASSQGTSGSSYEQYF
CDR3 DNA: TGCGCCAGCAGCCAAGGGACTAGCGGGAGCTCCTACGAGCAGTACTTC

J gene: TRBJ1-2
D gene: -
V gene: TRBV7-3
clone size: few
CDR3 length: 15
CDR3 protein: CASSPQQGYNYGYTF
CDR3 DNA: TGTGCCAGCAGCCCCCAACAGGGTTATAACTATGGCTACACCTTC

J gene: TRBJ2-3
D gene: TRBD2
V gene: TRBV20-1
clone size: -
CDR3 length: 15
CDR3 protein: CSASGLAGGLDTQYF
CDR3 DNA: TGCAGTGCTAGCGGACTAGCGGGAGGCTTAGATACGCAGTATTTT

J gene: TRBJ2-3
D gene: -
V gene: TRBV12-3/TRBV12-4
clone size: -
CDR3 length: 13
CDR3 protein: CAGSLSSTDAQYF
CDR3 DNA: TGTGCCGGCAGTTTGAGCAGCACAGATGCGCAGTATTTT

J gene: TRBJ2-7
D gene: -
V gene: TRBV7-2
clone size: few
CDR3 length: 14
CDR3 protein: CASSSTPSSYEQYF
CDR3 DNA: TGTGCCAGCAGCTCCACACCCTCCTCCTACGAGCAGTACTTC

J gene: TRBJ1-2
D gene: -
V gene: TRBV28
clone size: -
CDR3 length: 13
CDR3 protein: CASRQDINYGYTF
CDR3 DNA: TGTGCCAGCAGGCAGGACATTAACTATGGCTACACCTTC

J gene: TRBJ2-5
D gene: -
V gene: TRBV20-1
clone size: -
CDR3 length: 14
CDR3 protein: CSARDWQRKETQYF
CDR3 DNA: TGCAGTGCTAGAGATTGGCAGCGCAAAGAGACCCAGTACTTC

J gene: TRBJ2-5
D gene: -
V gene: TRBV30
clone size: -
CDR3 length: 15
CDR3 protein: CAWRPLSTEEGGQYF
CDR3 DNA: TGTGCCTGGAGGCCCCTTAGCACCGAGGAGGGCGGGCAGTACTTC

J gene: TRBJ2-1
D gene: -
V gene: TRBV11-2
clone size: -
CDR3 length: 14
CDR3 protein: CASSLIESYNEQFF
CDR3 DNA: TGTGCCAGCAGCCTCATTGAATCCTACAATGAGCAGTTCTTC

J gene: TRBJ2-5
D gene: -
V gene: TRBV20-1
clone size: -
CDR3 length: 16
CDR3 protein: CSASRPAEGYQETQYF
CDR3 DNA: TGCAGTGCTAGCCGCCCGGCAGAAGGGTACCAAGAGACCCAGTACTTC

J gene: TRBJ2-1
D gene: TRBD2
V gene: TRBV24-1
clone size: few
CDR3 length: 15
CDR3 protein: CATSLAGGSYNEQFF
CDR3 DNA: TGTGCCACCAGTCTAGCGGGGGGCTCCTACAATGAGCAGTTCTTC

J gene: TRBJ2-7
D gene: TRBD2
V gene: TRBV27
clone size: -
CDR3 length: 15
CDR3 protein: CASSFASGRSNEQYF
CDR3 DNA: TGTGCCAGCAGCTTTGCTAGCGGGAGGTCCAACGAGCAGTACTTC

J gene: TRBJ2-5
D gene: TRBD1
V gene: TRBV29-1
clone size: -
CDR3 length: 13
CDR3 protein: CSVRDRVHETQYF
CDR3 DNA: TGCAGCGTCCGGGACAGGGTCCACGAGACCCAGTACTTC

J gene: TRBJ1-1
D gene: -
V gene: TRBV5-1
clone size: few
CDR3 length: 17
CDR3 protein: CASSRTQSAPLNTEAFF
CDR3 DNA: TGCGCCAGCAGCCGAACTCAGTCAGCTCCATTGAACACTGAAGCTTTCTTT

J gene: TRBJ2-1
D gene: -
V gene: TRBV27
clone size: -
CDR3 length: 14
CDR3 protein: CASKGDGGYNEQFF
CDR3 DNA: TGTGCCAGCAAGGGCGACGGTGGGTACAATGAGCAGTTCTTC

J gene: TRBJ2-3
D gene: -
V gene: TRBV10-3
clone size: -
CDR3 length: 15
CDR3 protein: CAISESEDSTDTQYF
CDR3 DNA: TGTGCCATCAGTGAGTCTGAGGATAGCACAGATACGCAGTATTTT

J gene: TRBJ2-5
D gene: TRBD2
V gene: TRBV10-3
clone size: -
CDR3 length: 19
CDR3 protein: CAISEPDGGRAEKPETQYF
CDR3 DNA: TGTGCCATCAGTGAGCCAGACGGCGGGAGGGCCGAGAAACCTGAGACCCAGTACTTC

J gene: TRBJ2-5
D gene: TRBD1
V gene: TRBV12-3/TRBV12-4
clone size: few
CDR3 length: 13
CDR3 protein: CASRDRVRETQYF
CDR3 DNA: TGTGCCAGCAGAGACAGGGTTCGAGAGACCCAGTACTTC

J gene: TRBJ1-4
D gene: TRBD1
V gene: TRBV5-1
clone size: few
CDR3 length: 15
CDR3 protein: CASSLQGAPNEKLFF
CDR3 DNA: TGCGCCAGCAGCTTGCAGGGGGCGCCTAATGAAAAACTGTTTTTT

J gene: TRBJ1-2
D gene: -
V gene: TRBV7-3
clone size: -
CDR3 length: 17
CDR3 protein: CASSLTGAAGTTYGYTF
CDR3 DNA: TGTGCCAGCAGCTTAACTGGCGCAGCTGGGACAACCTATGGCTACACCTTC

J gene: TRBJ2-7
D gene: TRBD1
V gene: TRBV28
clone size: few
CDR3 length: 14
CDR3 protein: CASSSGQLYYEQYF
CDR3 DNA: TGTGCCAGCAGTTCGGGACAGTTATATTACGAGCAGTACTTC

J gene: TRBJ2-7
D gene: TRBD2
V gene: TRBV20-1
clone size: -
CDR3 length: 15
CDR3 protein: CSAETGTSAYNEQYF
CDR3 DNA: TGCAGTGCGGAAACCGGGACTAGTGCCTACAATGAGCAGTACTTC

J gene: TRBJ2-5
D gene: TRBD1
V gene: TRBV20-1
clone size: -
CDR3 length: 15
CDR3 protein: CSARGDRGGQETQYF
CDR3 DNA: TGCAGTGCTAGGGGGGACAGGGGAGGCCAAGAGACCCAGTACTTC

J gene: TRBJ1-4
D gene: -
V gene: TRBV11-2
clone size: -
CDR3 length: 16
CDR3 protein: CASSLGAPRDNEKLFF
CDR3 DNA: TGTGCCAGCAGCTTGGGGGCCCCCAGGGATAATGAAAAACTGTTTTTT

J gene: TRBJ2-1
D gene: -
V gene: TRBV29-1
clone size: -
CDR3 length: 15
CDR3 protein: CSVQKGGNNDFTQFF
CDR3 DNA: TGCAGCGTCCAGAAGGGCGGGAATAATGATTTTACGCAGTTCTTC

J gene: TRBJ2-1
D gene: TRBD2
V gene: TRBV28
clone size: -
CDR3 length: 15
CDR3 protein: CASRFSGRWYNEQFF
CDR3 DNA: TGTGCCAGCAGATTTAGCGGGAGGTGGTACAATGAGCAGTTCTTC

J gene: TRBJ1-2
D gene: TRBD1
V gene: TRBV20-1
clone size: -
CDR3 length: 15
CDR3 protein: CSAHKAWDRENGYTF
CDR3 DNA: TGCAGTGCCCACAAAGCGTGGGACAGGGAGAATGGCTACACCTTC

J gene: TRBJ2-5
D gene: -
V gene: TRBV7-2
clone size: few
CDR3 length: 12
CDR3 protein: CASSFLQETQYF
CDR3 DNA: TGTGCCAGCAGTTTCCTCCAGGAGACCCAGTACTTC

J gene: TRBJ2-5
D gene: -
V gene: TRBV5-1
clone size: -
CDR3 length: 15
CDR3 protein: CASSLSGTRQETQYF
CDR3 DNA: TGCGCCAGCAGCTTGAGTGGGACGCGACAAGAGACCCAGTACTTC

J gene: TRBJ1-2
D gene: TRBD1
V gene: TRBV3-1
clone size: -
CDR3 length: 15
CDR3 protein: CASSQSGQGPYGYTF
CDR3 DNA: TGTGCCAGCAGCCAATCGGGACAGGGGCCGTATGGCTACACCTTC

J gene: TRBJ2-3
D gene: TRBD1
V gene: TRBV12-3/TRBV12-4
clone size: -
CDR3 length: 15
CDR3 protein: CASSSTGSHTDTQYF
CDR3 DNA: TGTGCCAGCAGTTCGACAGGGAGCCACACAGATACGCAGTATTTT

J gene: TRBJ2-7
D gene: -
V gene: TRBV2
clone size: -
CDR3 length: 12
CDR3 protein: CASSVVYYEQYF
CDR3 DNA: TGTGCCAGCAGTGTAGTATACTACGAGCAGTACTTC

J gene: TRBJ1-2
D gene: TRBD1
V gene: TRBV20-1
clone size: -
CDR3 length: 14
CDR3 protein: CSAMEQGGYYGYTF
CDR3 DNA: TGCAGTGCTATGGAACAGGGGGGTTACTATGGCTACACCTTC

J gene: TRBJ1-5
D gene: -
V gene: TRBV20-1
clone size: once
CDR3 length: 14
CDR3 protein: CSARGVRGNQPQHF
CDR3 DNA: TGCAGTGCTAGGGGTGTAAGGGGTAATCAGCCCCAGCATTTT